This entry lists 23 T cell receptor beta chains sequenced from one sample in a study of Tregs in tolerant kidney transplant recipients. The repertoire was sequenced with immunoSEQ multiplex PCR; TCRdb's copy has only in-frame clones and lacks some. This sample yields more than 75,000 clones, of which approximately 93% are seen a single time; 0.46% belongs to the top ten. Material: CD4+ T cells from blood, obtained before the transplant. The receptors come from a human donor who received a combined kidney and bone marrow transplant.

CDR3 coding DNA: TGTGCCACCAGCAGAGAATCCGGGGGCTCCTACGAGCAGTACTTC. It encodes CATSRESGGSYEQYF. The chain employs TRBV15 and TRBJ2-7, with a weak D call TRBD2 (6 bases). Germline CDR1 reads LNHNV; CDR2 reads YYDKDF (reference sequence). This CDR3 region has 15 residues. The ends were cut back, 0 bases at V and 0 bases at J, with 9 bases in the middle.

This rearrangement joins TRBV5-1 to TRBJ2-7; 11 bases fit TRBD2. Germline values: CDR1 SGHRS, CDR2 YFSETQ. The length of the CDR3 is 15 residues. V was clipped by 4 bases and J by 2 bases; unmatched bases: 5. The CDR3 DNA is TGCGCCAGCAGCCAGGGACTAGCGGAAACCTACGAGCAGTACTTC. This encodes CASSQGLAETYEQYF.

Comments on this clone: Other nucleotide sequences from this sample produce the same CDR3. J is TRBJ1-2 and V is TRBV5-4; the match to TRBD1 covers 8 bases. Germline CDR1 is SGHNT and CDR2 is YYREEE (reference sequence). This CDR3 has 14 amino acids. V trimming: 4 bases; J trimming: 1 base; junction bases outside the gene matches: 3. This CDR3 reads CASSRDRGNYGYTF. The DNA for the CDR3 is TGTGCCAGCAGCCGAGACAGGGGTAACTATGGCTACACCTTC. The full variable domain, completed using reference TRBV5-4 and TRBJ1-2, is ETGVTQSPTHLIKTRGQQVTLRCSSQSGHNTVSWYQQALGQGPQFIFQYYREEENGRGNFPPRFSGLQFPNYSSELNVNALELDDSALYLCASSRDRGNYGYTFGSGTRLTVV.

The rearrangement links TRBV5-4 to TRBJ2-1; tentatively, D is TRBD1 (5 bases). The CDR3 runs 15 residues. Deletions cut 4 bases from V and 0 bases from J, with 11 bases between. Germline lookup yields CDR1 SGHNT and CDR2 YYREEE (reference sequence). CDR3 amino acids: CASSPVRGSYNEQFF. The CDR3 DNA follows: TGTGCCAGCAGCCCCGTAAGGGGCTCCTACAATGAGCAGTTCTTC.

The V gene is TRBV6-5, the J gene TRBJ2-1; 8 bases agree with TRBD2. V lost 5 bases to trimming and J lost 8 bases; unmatched junction nucleotides: 11. Germline V gene sequence: CDR1 MNHEY, CDR2 SVGAGI. The CDR3 contains 15 residues. Written as DNA, the CDR3 is TGTGCCAGCAGTCACCGGGAGGCGGGGGGATATGAGCAGTTCTTC. Translating gives CASSHREAGGYEQFF.

V gene TRBV19 combines with J gene TRBJ2-6; 7 bases match TRBD1. Germline CDR1 reads LNHDA; CDR2 reads SQIVND (reference sequence). Trimming at V came to 7 bases and at J to 4 bases, leaving 13 bases not matched to a gene. The CDR3 totals 17 residues. CDR3: CASKRGTVLRGANVLTF. The CDR3 bases are TGTGCCAGTAAGAGGGGGACAGTCTTAAGGGGGGCCAACGTCCTGACTTTC.

This chain links TRBV23-1 with TRBJ1-2; a possible D gene is TRBD1 (5 bases). TRBV23-1 is identified as an open reading frame with a role that is uncertain. The CDR3 has 14 residues. Between the trimmed V and J ends, which lost 4 bases and 3 bases, there was a span of 12 bases. The CDR3 spells CASSLKGDDYGYTF. In nucleotides, the CDR3 is TGCGCCAGCAGTCTTAAAGGGGATGACTATGGCTACACCTTC.

The chain employs TRBV11-2 and TRBJ2-7, with 7 bases fitting TRBD1. V lost 2 bases to trimming and J lost 0 bases; unmatched junction nucleotides: 4. Germline lookup yields CDR1 SGHAT and CDR2 FQNNGV. The CDR3 extends over 15 amino acids. CDR3 DNA: TGTGCCAGCAGCTTACTCAGGGGGAGCTCCTACGAGCAGTACTTC. Translated: CASSLLRGSSYEQYF.

CDR3 residues: CASNHGDREYNEQFF. The CDR3 DNA reads as TGTGCCAGCAATCACGGGGACAGGGAGTACAATGAGCAGTTCTTC. The chain employs TRBV5-4 and TRBJ2-1, with 9 bases lining up with TRBD1. Losses at the gene ends were 6 bases for V and 4 bases for J; bases not matched to a gene: 8. The CDR3 contains 15 residues. Germline CDR1 is SGHNT and CDR2 is YYREEE (reference sequence). The full variable domain, with the rest looked up from reference TRBV5-4 and TRBJ2-1, is ETGVTQSPTHLIKTRGQQVTLRCSSQSGHNTVSWYQQALGQGPQFIFQYYREEENGRGNFPPRFSGLQFPNYSSELNVNALELDDSALYLCASNHGDREYNEQFFGPGTRLTVL.

This clone was seen a single time. The chain employs TRBV7-2 and TRBJ2-7; D call uncertain. In germline, CDR1 is SGHTA, CDR2 FQGNSA. V dropped 5 bases and J dropped 5 bases, with 16 bases sitting between them. This CDR3 contains 14 residues. Here the CDR3 DNA reads TGTGCCAGCAGCCCATTCCTCCCCACAGACGAGCAGTACTTC. The encoded protein is CASSPFLPTDEQYF.

This clone has only one observation. Mismatch with germline at one junction end may stem from a read error. The V call is TRBV7-2, the J call TRBJ1-1; no clear D. Germline loops: CDR1 SGHTA, CDR2 FQGNSA. The CDR3 extends over 12 amino acids. CDR3 sequence: CASSSLRGSLHF. The DNA of the CDR3 is TGTGCCAGCAGCTCACTTCGCGGCAGCTTGCACTTT.

The chain has TRBV5-6 and TRBJ2-5; D not resolved. The CDR3 runs to 14 residues. The V end lost 0 bases, the J end lost 3 bases, and 9 bases lay between the germline ends. In germline, CDR1 is SGHDT, CDR2 YYEEEE. CDR3 in amino acids: CASSLVVSEETQYF. The CDR3 DNA is TGTGCCAGCAGCTTGGTTGTATCGGAAGAGACCCAGTACTTC.

V gene TRBV7-2 combines with J gene TRBJ2-7; 9 bases fit TRBD2. Germline V gene lookup returns CDR1 SGHTA and CDR2 FQGNSA. V gave up 1 base and J gave up 7 bases; unmatched junction bases: 8. There are 15 residues in the CDR3. The CDR3 here is CASSLGGGGAWEQYF. CDR3 in DNA: TGTGCCAGCAGCTTAGGTGGCGGGGGGGCGTGGGAGCAGTACTTC.

V is TRBV2 and J is TRBJ2-1; D unclear. This CDR3 is built from 12 residues. V lost 2 bases and J 16 bases, leaving 15 bases between the germline ends. Looked up from germline, CDR1 is SNHLY and CDR2 is FYNNEI. As DNA, the CDR3 is TGTGCCAGCAGTGAACCACCAGCGAACAATTTCTTC. Amino acids: CASSEPPANNFF.

The CDR3 spells CASERQGTSYEQYF. DNA of the CDR3: TGTGCCAGCGAACGACAGGGGACCTCCTACGAGCAGTACTTC. The rearrangement uses TRBV5-5 and TRBJ2-7; 8 bases match TRBD1. V lost 7 bases to trimming and J lost 0 bases; unmatched junction nucleotides: 6. The CDR3 length is 14 residues. Germline CDR1 reads SGHKS; CDR2 reads YYEKEE (reference sequence).

The chain is built from TRBV11-3 and TRBJ1-1; no reliable D call. The germline CDR1 and CDR2 sequences are SGHNT and YENEEA. The CDR3 spans 15 residues. The V end was cut by 6 bases, the J end by 0 bases, with 14 bases between. CDR3 DNA sequence: TGTGCCAGCAGTCGAAGAGACACTGTGAACACTGAAGCTTTCTTT. Residues: CASSRRDTVNTEAFF.

The V gene is TRBV7-2, the J gene TRBJ2-5; TRBD2 agrees at 11 bases. This CDR3 comprises 15 residues. Germline V gene data show CDR1 as SGHTA and CDR2 as FQGNSA. The CDR3 region is CASGRSGREEETQYF. The CDR3 region has the DNA TGTGCGAGTGGCCGTAGCGGGAGGGAGGAAGAGACCCAGTACTTC.

This chain connects TRBV27 to TRBJ1-1; weak D call: TRBD1 (5 bases). CDR3 length equals 18 residues. Germline CDR1 MNHEY, CDR2 SMNVEV (reference sequence). Trimming pared 5 bases from V and 3 bases from J, leaving 25 bases between. In DNA form, the CDR3 reads TGTGCCAGCAGTCCCCTGGGGACTACCATTCTAAAACACACTGAAGCTTTCTTT. It codes for CASSPLGTTILKHTEAFF.

The chain links TRBV5-1 to TRBJ2-7; weak D call: TRBD1 (6 bases). Trimming cost V 2 bases and J 0 bases, with 15 bases left between them. CDR1 is SGHRS and CDR2 is YFSETQ in the germline V gene. The CDR3 totals 16 residues. The CDR3 nucleotides are TGCGCCAGCAGCTTTTCCTCCGGACAGACCTCCTACGAGCAGTACTTC. Protein product: CASSFSSGQTSYEQYF.

This clone was counted once. V and J are TRBV7-8 and TRBJ1-3; D gene ambiguous. The germline V gene has CDR1 SGHVS and CDR2 FQNEAQ. This CDR3 spans 16 amino acids. The V end lost 2 bases, the J end lost 0 bases, and 11 bases lay between the germline ends. The CDR3 here is CASSLRLRDSGNTIYF. CDR3 nucleotide sequence: TGTGCCAGCAGCTTACGTCTCCGAGACTCTGGAAACACCATATATTTT.

This chain uses TRBV5-4 with TRBJ2-3, with TRBD1 matching over 9 bases. V dropped 6 bases and J dropped 2; count of bases not matched to a gene: 7. The CDR3 spans 15 residues. Germline V gives CDR1 SGHNT, CDR2 YYREEE (reference sequence). The CDR3 loop is CASKARDRDTDTQYF. The CDR3 nucleotides read TGTGCCAGCAAGGCCCGGGACAGGGACACAGATACGCAGTATTTT. The full variable domain, in which reference TRBV5-4 and TRBJ2-3 provide the parts outside the CDR3, is ETGVTQSPTHLIKTRGQQVTLRCSSQSGHNTVSWYQQALGQGPQFIFQYYREEENGRGNFPPRFSGLQFPNYSSELNVNALELDDSALYLCASKARDRDTDTQYFGPGTRLTVL.

J is TRBJ2-3 and V is TRBV7-9, with D perhaps matching TRBD2 (6 bases). Between the trimmed V and J ends, which lost 5 bases and 2 bases, there was a span of 11 bases. The CDR3 consists of 14 residues. Germline CDR1 and CDR2: SEHNR and FQNEAQ (reference sequence). The CDR3 DNA sequence: TGTGCCAGCAGCCTGGGACTGAACACAGATACGCAGTATTTT. Its translation: CASSLGLNTDTQYF.

The chain uses TRBV5-1 and TRBJ2-5; TRBD2 matches 10 bases. This CDR3 region has 15 residues. In germline, CDR1 is SGHRS, CDR2 YFSETQ. With V trimmed by 0 bases and J by 4 bases, 3 bases remained unmatched. CDR3 in DNA: TGCGCCAGCAGCTTGGTACTAGCGGGAAGAGAGACCCAGTACTTC. It translates to CASSLVLAGRETQYF.